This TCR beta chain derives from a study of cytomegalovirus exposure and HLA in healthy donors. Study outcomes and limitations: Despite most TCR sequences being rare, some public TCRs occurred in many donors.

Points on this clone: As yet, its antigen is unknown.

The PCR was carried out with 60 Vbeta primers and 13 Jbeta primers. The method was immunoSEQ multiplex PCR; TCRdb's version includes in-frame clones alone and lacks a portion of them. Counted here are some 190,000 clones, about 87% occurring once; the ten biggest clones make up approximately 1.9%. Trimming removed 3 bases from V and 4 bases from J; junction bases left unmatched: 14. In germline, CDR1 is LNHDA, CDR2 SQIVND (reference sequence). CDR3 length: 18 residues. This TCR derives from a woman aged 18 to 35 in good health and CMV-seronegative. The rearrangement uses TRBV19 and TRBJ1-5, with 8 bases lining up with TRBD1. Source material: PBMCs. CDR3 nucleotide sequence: TGTGCCAGTAGTATTTATCCGGGACAGGCCTCGGGTAATCAGCCCCAGCATTTT. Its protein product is CASSIYPGQASGNQPQHF.